This record looks at one TCR beta chain sequence and its context. What it binds is not known. Germline lookup yields CDR1 SGHDN and CDR2 FVKESK. The CDR3 runs to 13 residues. V was cut by 2 bases and J by 4 bases, with 8 bases left in between. Every participating donor gave one draw, a heparinised blood sample averaging about 120 mL. Each of the sorted populations had a purity greater than 95%. This entry comes from a study of beta chain features in type 1 diabetes. Study-wide results and caveats: The question left open here concerned HLA type influencing TCRB rearrangement. It was among patients, rather than healthy donors, that naive, central memory and Treg TCRB repertoires appeared more similar.

Expressed TCRB transcripts got sequenced, as all isolated RNA was reverse transcribed. Here immunoSEQ multiplex PCR was the method, and the copy in TCRdb shows in-frame clones only, minus some. This table has a few hundred thousand clones, approximately 15% appearing once. Sequencing used naive CD4+ T cells from blood. The chain recombines TRBV14 with TRBJ1-1; D is perhaps TRBD1 (6 bases). The source of this sequence is a woman between 18 and 29 years old in good health. This CDR3 is CASSQNRATEAFF. The CDR3 nucleotides read TGTGCCAGCAGCCAAAACAGGGCCACTGAAGCTTTCTTT. The full variable domain, with the rest looked up from reference TRBV14 and TRBJ1-1, is EAGVTQFPSHSVIEKGQTVTLRCDPISGHDNLYWYRRVMGKEIKFLLHFVKESKQDESGMPNNRFLAERTGGTYSTLKVQPAELEDSGVYFCASSQNRATEAFFGQGTRLTVV.